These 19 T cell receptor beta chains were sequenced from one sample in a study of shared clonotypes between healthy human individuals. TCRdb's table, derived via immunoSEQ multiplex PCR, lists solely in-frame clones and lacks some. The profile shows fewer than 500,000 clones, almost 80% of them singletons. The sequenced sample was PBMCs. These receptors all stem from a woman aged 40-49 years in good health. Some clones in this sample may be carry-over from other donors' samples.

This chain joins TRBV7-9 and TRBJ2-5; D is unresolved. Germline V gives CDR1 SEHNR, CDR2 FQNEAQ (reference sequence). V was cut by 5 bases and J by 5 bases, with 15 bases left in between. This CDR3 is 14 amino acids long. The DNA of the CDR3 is TGTGCCAGCAGCCCGCCGGAGCTAGGGGAGACCCAGTACTTC. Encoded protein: CASSPPELGETQYF.

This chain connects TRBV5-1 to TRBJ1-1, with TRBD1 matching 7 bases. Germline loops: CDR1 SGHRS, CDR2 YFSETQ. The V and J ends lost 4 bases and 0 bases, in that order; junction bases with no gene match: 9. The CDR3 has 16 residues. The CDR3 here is CASSPRDSDMNTEAFF. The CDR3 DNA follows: TGCGCCAGCAGCCCCAGGGACAGCGACATGAACACTGAAGCTTTCTTT.

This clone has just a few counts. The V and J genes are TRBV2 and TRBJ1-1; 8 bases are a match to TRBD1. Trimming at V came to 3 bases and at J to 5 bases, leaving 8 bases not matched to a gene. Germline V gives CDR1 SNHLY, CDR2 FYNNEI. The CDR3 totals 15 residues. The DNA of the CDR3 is TGTGCCAGCAGTGAGAGGACAGGGATGGGTACTGAAGCTTTCTTT. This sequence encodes CASSERTGMGTEAFF. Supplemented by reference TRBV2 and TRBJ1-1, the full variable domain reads EPEVTQTPSHQVTQMGQEVILRCVPISNHLYFYWYRQILGQKVEFLVSFYNNEISEKSEIFDDQFSVERPDGSNFTLKIRSTKLEDSAMYFCASSERTGMGTEAFFGQGTRLTVV.

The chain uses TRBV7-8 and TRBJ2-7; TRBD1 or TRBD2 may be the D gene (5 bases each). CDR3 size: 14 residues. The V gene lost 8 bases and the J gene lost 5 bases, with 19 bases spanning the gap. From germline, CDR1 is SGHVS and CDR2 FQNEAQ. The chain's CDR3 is CASGKGRSAHEQYF. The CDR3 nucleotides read TGTGCCAGCGGCAAGGGGAGATCGGCCCACGAGCAGTACTTC.

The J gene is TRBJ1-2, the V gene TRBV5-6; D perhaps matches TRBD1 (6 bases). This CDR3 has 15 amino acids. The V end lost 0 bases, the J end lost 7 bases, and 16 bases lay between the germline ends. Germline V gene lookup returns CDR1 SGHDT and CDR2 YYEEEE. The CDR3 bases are TGTGCCAGCAGCTTGGAGTGGCCAGGGGTAACTGGCTACACCTTC. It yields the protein CASSLEWPGVTGYTF.

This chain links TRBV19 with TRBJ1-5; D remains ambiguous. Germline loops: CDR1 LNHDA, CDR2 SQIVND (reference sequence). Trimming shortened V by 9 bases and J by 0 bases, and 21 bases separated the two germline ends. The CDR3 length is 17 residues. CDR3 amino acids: CASSRTGGGYSNQPQHF. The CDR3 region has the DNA TGTGCCAGCAGCAGGACGGGCGGTGGATATAGCAATCAGCCCCAGCATTTT.

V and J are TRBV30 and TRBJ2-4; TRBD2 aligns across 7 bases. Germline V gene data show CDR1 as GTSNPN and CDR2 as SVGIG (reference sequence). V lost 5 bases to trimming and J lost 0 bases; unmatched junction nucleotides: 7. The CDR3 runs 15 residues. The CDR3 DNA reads TGTGCCTGGTCAGCGGGACCCCTAGCCAAAAACATTCAGTACTTC. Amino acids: CAWSAGPLAKNIQYF.

CDR3: CASSLKGAGYNEQFF. For the CDR3, the DNA is TGTGCCAGCAGCCTAAAGGGGGCCGGATACAATGAGCAGTTCTTC. V and J are TRBV7-6 and TRBJ2-1; 7 nucleotides match TRBD1. The CDR3 covers 15 residues. Germline loops: CDR1 SGHVS, CDR2 FNYEAQ. Germline trimming cut 5 bases from V and 4 bases from J; bases unmatched to any gene: 8. Based on the CDR3 plus reference TRBV7-6 and TRBJ2-1, the full variable domain is GAGVSQSPRYKVTKRGQDVALRCDPISGHVSLYWYRQALGQGPEFLTYFNYEAQQDKSGLPNDRFSAERPEGSISTLTIQRTEQRDSAMYRCASSLKGAGYNEQFFGPGTRLTVL.

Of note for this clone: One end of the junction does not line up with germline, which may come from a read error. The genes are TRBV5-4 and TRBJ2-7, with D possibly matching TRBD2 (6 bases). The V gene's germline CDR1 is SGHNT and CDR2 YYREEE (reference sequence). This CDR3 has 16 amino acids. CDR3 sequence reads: CASSFGGPGADYGQYF. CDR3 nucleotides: TGTGCCAGCAGCTTCGGCGGGCCAGGAGCGGACTACGGGCAGTACTTC.

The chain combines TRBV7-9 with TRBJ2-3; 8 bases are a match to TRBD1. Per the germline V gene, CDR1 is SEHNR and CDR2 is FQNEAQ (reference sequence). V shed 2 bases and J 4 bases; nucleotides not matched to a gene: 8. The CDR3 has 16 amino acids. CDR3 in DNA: TGTGCCAGCAGCTTAACAGGGGGATTTATTGCAGATACGCAGTATTTT. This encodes CASSLTGGFIADTQYF.

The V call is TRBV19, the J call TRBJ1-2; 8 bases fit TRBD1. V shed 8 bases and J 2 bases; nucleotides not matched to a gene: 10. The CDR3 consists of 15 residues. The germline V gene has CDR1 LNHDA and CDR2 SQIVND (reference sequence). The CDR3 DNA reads TGTGCCAGTCGGGAACCTAGGACAGGGAACTATGGCTACACCTTC. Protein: CASREPRTGNYGYTF.

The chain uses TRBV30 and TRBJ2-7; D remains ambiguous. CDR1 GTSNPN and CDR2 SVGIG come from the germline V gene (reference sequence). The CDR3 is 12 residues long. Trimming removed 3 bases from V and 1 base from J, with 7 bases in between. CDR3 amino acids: CAWSPGSYEQYF. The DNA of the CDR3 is TGTGCCTGGAGCCCCGGGTCCTACGAGCAGTACTTC.

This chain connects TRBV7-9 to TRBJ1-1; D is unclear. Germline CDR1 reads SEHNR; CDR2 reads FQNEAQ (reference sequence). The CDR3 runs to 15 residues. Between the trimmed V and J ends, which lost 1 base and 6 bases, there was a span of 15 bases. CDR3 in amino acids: CASSLGGGLGSEAFF. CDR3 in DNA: TGTGCCAGCAGCTTAGGTGGAGGTTTGGGCTCTGAAGCTTTCTTT.

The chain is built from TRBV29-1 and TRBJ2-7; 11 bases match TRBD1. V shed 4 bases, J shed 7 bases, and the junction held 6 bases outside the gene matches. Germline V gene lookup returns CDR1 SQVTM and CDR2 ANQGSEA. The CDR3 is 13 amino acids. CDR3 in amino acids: CSVGTGGPWEQYF. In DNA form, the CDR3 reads TGCAGCGTTGGGACAGGGGGCCCTTGGGAGCAGTACTTC.

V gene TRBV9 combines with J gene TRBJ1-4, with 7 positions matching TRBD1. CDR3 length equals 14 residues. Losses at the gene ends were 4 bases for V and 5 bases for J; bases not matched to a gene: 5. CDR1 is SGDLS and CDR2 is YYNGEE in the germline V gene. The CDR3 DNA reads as TGTGCCAGCAGCTTTGGGACAGCCAATGAAAAACTGTTTTTT. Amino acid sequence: CASSFGTANEKLFF. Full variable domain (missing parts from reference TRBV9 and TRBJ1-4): DSGVTQTPKHLITATGQRVTLRCSPRSGDLSVYWYQQSLDQGLQFLIQYYNGEERAKGNILERFSAQQFPDLHSELNLSSLELGDSALYFCASSFGTANEKLFFGSGTQLSVL.

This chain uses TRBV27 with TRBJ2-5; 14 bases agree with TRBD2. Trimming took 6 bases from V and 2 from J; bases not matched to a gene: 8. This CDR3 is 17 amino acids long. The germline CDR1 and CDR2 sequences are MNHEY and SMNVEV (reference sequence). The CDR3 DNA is TGTGCCAGCAGCCCTCAAGGACTAGCGGGAGGTCAAGAGACCCAGTACTTC. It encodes CASSPQGLAGGQETQYF.

In DNA, the CDR3 is TGTGCCAGCAGAGGACAGGGTTTTTCGTACGAGCAGTACTTC. The encoded protein is CASRGQGFSYEQYF. The chain carries TRBV25-1 and TRBJ2-7; the match to TRBD1 covers 8 bases. This CDR3 has 14 residues. Per germline, CDR1 MGHDK and CDR2 SYGVNS. V lost 6 bases to trimming and J lost 4 bases; unmatched junction nucleotides: 8.

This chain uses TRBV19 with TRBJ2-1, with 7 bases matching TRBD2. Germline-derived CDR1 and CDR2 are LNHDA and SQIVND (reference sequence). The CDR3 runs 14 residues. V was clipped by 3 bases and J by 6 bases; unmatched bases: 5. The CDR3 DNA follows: TGTGCCAGTAGTATTCTAGCGGAAGTCAATGAGCAGTTCTTC. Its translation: CASSILAEVNEQFF.

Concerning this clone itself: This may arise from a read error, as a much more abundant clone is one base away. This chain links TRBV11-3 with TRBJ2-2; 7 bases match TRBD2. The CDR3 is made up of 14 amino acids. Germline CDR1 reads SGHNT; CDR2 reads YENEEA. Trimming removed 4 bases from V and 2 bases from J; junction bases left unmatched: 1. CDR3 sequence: CASSSGLNTGELFF. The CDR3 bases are TGTGCCAGCAGCTCGGGACTAAACACCGGGGAGCTGTTTTTT.